The TCR beta chain under discussion was sequenced for a study of blood T cell repertoires in COVID-19. The overall study: The cDNA or gDNA used as material had been derived from T cells, B-cell-depleted T cells, or PBMCs.

Sequenced by immunoSEQ multiplex PCR; TCRdb stores in-frame clones only, minus some. Among 150,000 to 180,000 clones listed, approximately 80% were seen once. Looked up from germline, CDR1 is SNHLY and CDR2 is FYNNEI. V was clipped by 6 bases and J by 6 bases, with 17 bases between them. The CDR3 is 15 residues long. Sequencing input: peripheral blood. The clonotype originates from a woman in her fifties or sixties with acute or convalescent COVID-19. V is TRBV2 and J is TRBJ1-4; weak D call: TRBD1 (5 bases). The CDR3 loop is CASRRLGEDYEKLFF. The CDR3 DNA is TGTGCCAGCAGAAGGTTGGGGGAGGATTATGAAAAACTGTTTTTT.